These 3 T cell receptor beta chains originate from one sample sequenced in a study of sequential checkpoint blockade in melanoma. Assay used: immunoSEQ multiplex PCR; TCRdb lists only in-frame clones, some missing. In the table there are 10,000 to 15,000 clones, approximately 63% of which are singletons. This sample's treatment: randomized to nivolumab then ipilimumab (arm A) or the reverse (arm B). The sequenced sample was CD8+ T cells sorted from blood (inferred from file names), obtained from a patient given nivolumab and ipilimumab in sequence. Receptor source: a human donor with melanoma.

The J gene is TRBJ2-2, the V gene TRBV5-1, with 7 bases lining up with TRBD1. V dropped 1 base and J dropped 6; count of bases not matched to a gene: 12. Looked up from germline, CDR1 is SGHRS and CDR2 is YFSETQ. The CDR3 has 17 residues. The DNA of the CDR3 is TGCGCCAGCAGCTTGTTTTTTGACAGGGCACTGCCCGGGGAGCTGTTTTTT. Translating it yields CASSLFFDRALPGELFF.

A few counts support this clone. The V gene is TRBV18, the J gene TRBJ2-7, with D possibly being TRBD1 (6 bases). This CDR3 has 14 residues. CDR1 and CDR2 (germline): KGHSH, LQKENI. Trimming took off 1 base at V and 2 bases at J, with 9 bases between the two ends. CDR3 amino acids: CASSPRGDTYEQYF. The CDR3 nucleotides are TGTGCCAGCTCACCACGTGGGGACACCTACGAGCAGTACTTC.

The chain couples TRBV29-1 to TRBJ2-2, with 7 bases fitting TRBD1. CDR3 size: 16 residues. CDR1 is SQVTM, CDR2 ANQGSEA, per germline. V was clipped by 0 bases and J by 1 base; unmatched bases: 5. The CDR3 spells CSVEDKRQGNTGELFF. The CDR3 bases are TGCAGCGTTGAAGATAAGAGACAGGGGAACACCGGGGAGCTGTTTTTT.